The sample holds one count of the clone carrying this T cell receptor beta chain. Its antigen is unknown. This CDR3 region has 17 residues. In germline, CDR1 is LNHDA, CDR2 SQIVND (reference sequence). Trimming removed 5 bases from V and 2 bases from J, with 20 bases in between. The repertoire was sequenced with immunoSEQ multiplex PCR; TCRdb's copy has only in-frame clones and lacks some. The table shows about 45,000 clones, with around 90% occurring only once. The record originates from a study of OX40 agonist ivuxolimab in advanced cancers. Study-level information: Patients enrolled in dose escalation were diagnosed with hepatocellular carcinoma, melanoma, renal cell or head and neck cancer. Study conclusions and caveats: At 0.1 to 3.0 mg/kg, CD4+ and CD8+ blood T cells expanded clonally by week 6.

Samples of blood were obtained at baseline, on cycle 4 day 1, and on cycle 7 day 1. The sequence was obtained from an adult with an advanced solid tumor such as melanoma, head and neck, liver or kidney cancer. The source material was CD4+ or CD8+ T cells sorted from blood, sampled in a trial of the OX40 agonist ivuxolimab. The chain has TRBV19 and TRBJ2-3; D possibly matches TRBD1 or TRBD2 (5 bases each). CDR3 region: CASSPTSTGPVTDTQYF. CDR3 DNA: TGTGCCAGTAGTCCCACCTCTACGGGGCCGGTCACAGATACGCAGTATTTT. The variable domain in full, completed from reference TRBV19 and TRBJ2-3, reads DGGITQSPKYLFRKEGQNVTLSCEQNLNHDAMYWYRQDPGQGLRLIYYSQIVNDFQKGDIAEGYSVSREKKESFPLTVTSAQKNPTAFYLCASSPTSTGPVTDTQYFGPGTRLTVL.